This TCR beta chain came from a study of beta chain features in type 1 diabetes. Study results and limitations: Researchers caution that PCR might favor shorter templates, equally among patients and controls. At VDJ recombination sites, type 1 diabetes patients had fewer insertions and more deleted nucleotides. No resolution was reached here on whether HLA type influences TCRB rearrangement. TCRB CDR3s were moderately but significantly shorter in Type 1 diabetes patients in all four CD4+ subsets.

The CDR3 runs to 15 residues. CDR1 is SGHRS and CDR2 is YFSETQ in the germline V gene. With 5 bases removed from V and 0 bases from J, the gap between germline ends came to 9 bases. The sequenced template was cDNA made from the entire isolated RNA. This table comes from immunoSEQ multiplex PCR, and its TCRdb copy is limited to in-frame clones, with some not included. The table has about 320,000 clones, 11% to 15% seen once. This clone turned up a few times. Its specificity is not known. The chain uses TRBV5-1 and TRBJ2-6; possible D gene TRBD1, 5 bases. Specimen: central memory CD4+ T cells from blood. This clonotype originated in a man aged 25-45 years in good health. For the CDR3, the DNA is TGCGCCAGCAGTGGGGCAAACTCTGGGGCCAACGTCCTGACTTTC. Translation gives CASSGANSGANVLTF.